This T cell receptor (beta chain) is drawn from a study of CD8 T cells in ankylosing spondylitis (dated by TCRdb to 2016 to 2017). With respect to the entire study: To find TCR variants linked to disease, the study profiled T cell receptor beta repertoires in ankylosing spondylitis patients and healthy donors. The full study cohort comprised around 23 ankylosing spondylitis patients and around 100 healthy donors. Peripheral blood samples were taken, and synovial fluid was additionally collected from ankylosing spondylitis patients. Broader findings and caveats from the paper: A TCR beta motif made up of eight highly homologous amino acid variants appeared to be characteristic of blood from ankylosing spondylitis patients. According to the report, matched synovial fluid samples from ankylosing spondylitis patients were significantly enriched for the disease-linked clones. The disease-linked clones showed a CD8+ phenotype and occurred at relatively low frequencies in peripheral blood. Some motif variants were previously reported in synovial fluid and blood of reactive arthritis patients, suggesting common disease-initiation mechanisms.

This clonotype was observed at least ten times. Its recognized antigen is unknown. Per-base qualities were not stored, and no clone one base away is much larger. From the cysteine up to the phenylalanine, the CDR3 has a length of 13 residues. Just CDR3 DNA is preserved here, 39 bases in frame from base 1. V loses 2 bases of germline sequence and J loses 1 base, and the interval between the two ends is 5 bases. The germline V gene yields SGHAT for CDR1 and FQNNGV for CDR2. Reads for this sample came from an Illumina HiSeq 2500. TCR beta libraries were prepared by quantitative 5'-RACE with molecular barcodes. Per the original workflow: A new computational method, built on a probabilistic model of VDJ rearrangement, was used to identify disease-linked TCR variants. TCRdb took the public reads, trimmed them with fastp at Q25, ran MiXCR for clone calling and kept in-frame beta chains. Every entry covers one CDR3 protein and lists the most common genes and DNA from its rows. For this entry, the V and J calls and clone size follow TCRdb and not the study's own pipeline. In all, the sample holds about 240,000 distinct CDR3 sequences, and 8% to 11% of those were seen once. Together, the top ten hold 2.5% to 3% of the sample.

Sequencing was performed on blood, either unsorted or a sorted T cell fraction (not recorded which). The sequence is built from TRBV11-2 and TRBJ1-1; the D gene cannot be named for sure. This clonotype was obtained from a male donor with ankylosing spondylitis or in good health (not recorded which). The nucleotide sequence reads as follows: TGTGCCAGCAGCTTAACAGAGAACACTGAAGCTTTCTTT. This translates into CASSLTENTEAFF.